Listed below are T cell receptor beta chains from one sample, sequenced in a study of radiotherapy plus CTLA-4 blockade in lung cancer. Assay: immunoSEQ multiplex PCR; the TCRdb copy retains only in-frame clones and omits some. The table has 55,000 to 80,000 clones, approximately 77% seen once. The sequences come from peripheral blood, collected from a patient treated with radiotherapy plus ipilimumab. The receptors here all came from a human donor with non-small cell lung cancer who had a complete response to radiotherapy plus ipilimumab. CDR3s include the opening cysteine and the closing phenylalanine or tryptophan. D genes are given only for firm matches. The size field is filled for only some rows; it gives once, few, many or a size class.

d_call	cdr3_length	v_call	j_call	clone_size	cdr3_aa	cdr3_nt
NA	16	TRBV7-8	TRBJ1-6	NA	CASSFFASSYNSPLHF	TGTGCCAGCAGCTTCTTCGCCTCCTCCTATAATTCACCCCTCCACTTT
TRBD2	15	TRBV5-1	TRBJ2-7	NA	CASSFLAGGYNEQYF	TGCGCCAGCAGCTTCCTAGCGGGGGGTTATAACGAGCAGTACTTC
TRBD2	17	TRBV18	TRBJ2-5	NA	CASSPTPSGEGKETQYF	TGTGCCAGCTCACCAACACCCAGCGGGGAAGGGAAGGAGACCCAGTACTTC
TRBD2	15	TRBV7-6	TRBJ2-7	NA	CASSQRDVSSYEQYF	TGTGCCAGCAGCCAGCGGGACGTGAGCTCCTACGAGCAGTACTTC
TRBD2	11	TRBV20-1	TRBJ2-3	NA	CSAPVLAAQYF	TGCAGTGCACCCGTTCTAGCGGCGCAGTATTTT
TRBD1	14	TRBV6-5	TRBJ1-4	NA	CASTRTGTNEKLFF	TGTGCCAGCACCCGGACAGGAACTAATGAAAAACTGTTTTTT
NA	15	TRBV7-9	TRBJ1-3	NA	CASNPNGAFGNTIYF	TGTGCCAGCAATCCTAACGGGGCATTCGGAAACACCATATATTTT
NA	16	TRBV18	TRBJ1-1	few	CASSPRQVLGDTEAFF	TGTGCCAGCTCACCACGGCAGGTCCTAGGGGACACTGAAGCTTTCTTT
TRBD2	17	TRBV19	TRBJ2-1	once	CASSGASGRRTYNEQFF	TGTGCCAGTAGTGGTGCTAGCGGGAGGAGGACCTACAATGAGCAGTTCTTC
NA	12	TRBV7-9	TRBJ2-5	NA	CASSSRQETQYF	TGTGCCAGCAGCTCACGGCAGGAGACCCAGTACTTC
NA	12	TRBV27	TRBJ2-1	few	CASGPGYNEQFF	TGTGCCAGCGGTCCCGGATACAATGAGCAGTTCTTC
NA	18	TRBV14	TRBJ1-2	NA	CASSQVNPGRRVDYGYTF	TGTGCCAGCAGCCAAGTTAATCCCGGGAGGAGAGTTGACTATGGCTACACCTTC
TRBD1	16	TRBV27	TRBJ2-3	NA	CASSSAGQGSADTQYF	TGTGCCAGCAGTTCCGCGGGACAGGGTAGCGCAGATACGCAGTATTTT
NA	16	TRBV7-2	TRBJ2-1	NA	CASSSPGRGNYNEQFF	TGTGCCAGCAGCTCGCCCGGAAGGGGAAACTACAATGAGCAGTTCTTC
NA	19	TRBV9	TRBJ2-6	NA	CASSPHLWQGRAGANVLTF	TGTGCCAGCAGCCCCCACCTTTGGCAGGGACGGGCTGGGGCCAACGTCCTGACTTTC
NA	18	TRBV7-9	TRBJ1-3	few	CASSFALGREGSGNTIYF	TGTGCCAGCAGCTTTGCCCTCGGACGGGAGGGCTCTGGAAACACCATATATTTT
TRBD1	15	TRBV9	TRBJ2-2	NA	CASSVSDRGPGELFF	TGTGCCAGCAGCGTGTCAGACAGGGGTCCCGGGGAGCTGTTTTTT
NA	14	TRBV15	TRBJ1-2	NA	CATSRRGENYGYTF	TGTGCCACCAGCAGGAGGGGGGAAAACTATGGCTACACCTTC
NA	13	TRBV6-5	TRBJ1-1	NA	CASSYDSGAEAFF	TGTGCCAGCAGTTACGACTCCGGCGCTGAAGCTTTCTTT
TRBD1	17	TRBV29-1	TRBJ1-1	NA	CSADPRDRGWGDTEAFF	TGCAGCGCCGACCCCCGGGACAGGGGGTGGGGGGACACTGAAGCTTTCTTT
NA	16	TRBV5-4	TRBJ2-2	NA	CASSLRVAANTGELFF	TGTGCCAGCAGCCTACGGGTAGCGGCGAACACCGGGGAGCTGTTTTTT
NA	12	TRBV7-2	TRBJ2-3	NA	CASSLYRDTQYF	TGTGCCAGCAGCCTCTATCGAGATACGCAGTATTTT
NA	14	TRBV5-1	TRBJ1-4	NA	CASSTGPSNEKLFF	TGCGCCAGCAGCACCGGGCCCTCTAATGAAAAACTGTTTTTT
TRBD1	14	TRBV15	TRBJ2-5	NA	CATSRGAGGETQYF	TGTGCCACCAGCAGAGGGGCAGGGGGAGAGACCCAGTACTTC
NA	18	TRBV27	TRBJ2-6	few	CASSLAGGGRSGANVLTF	TGTGCCAGCAGTTTAGCAGGGGGAGGGAGGTCTGGGGCCAACGTCCTGACTTTC
NA	11	TRBV7-9	TRBJ2-7	NA	CASSQAYEQYF	TGTGCCAGCAGCCAAGCCTACGAGCAGTACTTC
TRBD2	15	TRBV25-1	TRBJ2-1	once	CASSVAGGSYNEQFF	TGTGCCAGCAGTGTAGCGGGGGGGTCCTACAATGAGCAGTTCTTC
NA	15	TRBV7-9	TRBJ2-7	NA	CASIPDGLPTGEQYF	TGTGCCAGCATCCCTGATGGACTTCCAACGGGGGAGCAGTACTTC
TRBD1	14	TRBV18	TRBJ1-5	NA	CASSRTGETQPQHF	TGTGCCAGCTCACGAACAGGGGAGACTCAGCCCCAGCATTTT
NA	14	TRBV5-8	TRBJ1-4	NA	CASSLGRTNEKLFF	TGTGCCAGCAGCTTGGGACGGACTAATGAAAAACTGTTTTTT
TRBD1	14	TRBV6-1	TRBJ1-4	NA	CASRPGQGGEKLFF	TGTGCCAGCAGACCGGGACAGGGTGGTGAAAAACTGTTTTTT
NA	15	TRBV21-1	TRBJ1-2	few	CASSKASGRVYGYTF	TGTGCCAGCAGCAAAGCATCCGGCAGGGTCTATGGCTACACCTTC
NA	16	TRBV5-1	TRBJ2-2	once	CASSLAGTTNTGELFF	TGCGCCAGCAGCTTGGCCGGGACAACGAACACCGGGGAGCTGTTTTTT
NA	15	TRBV10-3	TRBJ2-1	once	CAISVVTLTYNEQFF	TGTGCCATCAGTGTGGTCACACTCACCTACAATGAGCAGTTCTTC
NA	16	TRBV9	TRBJ2-1	once	CASSLTTGRSYNKQFF	TGTGCCAGCAGCTTAACAACAGGGAGGTCCTACAATAAGCAGTTCTTC
TRBD2	18	TRBV15	TRBJ2-2	NA	CATSAFAGTSYSTGELFF	TGTGCCACCAGCGCCTTCGCCGGGACTAGCTATTCCACCGGGGAGCTGTTTTTT
NA	12	TRBV7-2	TRBJ2-7	NA	CASSPTTGEQYF	TGTGCCAGCAGCCCTACTACAGGGGAGCAGTACTTC
TRBD1	17	TRBV2	TRBJ1-5	few	CASSGQGVVAGNQPQHF	TGTGCCAGCAGTGGACAGGGAGTAGTCGCTGGCAATCAGCCCCAGCATTTT
TRBD1	16	TRBV15	TRBJ1-2	NA	CATSLPGQGIFYGYTF	TGTGCCACCAGCTTACCGGGACAGGGGATCTTCTATGGCTACACCTTC
NA	14	TRBV27	TRBJ2-3	few	CASSLGFGSDTQYF	TGTGCCAGCAGTTTAGGATTCGGATCAGATACGCAGTATTTT
NA	14	TRBV2	TRBJ2-3	NA	CAGSLTGGADTQYF	TGTGCCGGATCCCTTACCGGGGGCGCGGATACGCAGTATTTT
TRBD2	16	TRBV19	TRBJ2-1	NA	CASSLTSGSSYNEQFF	TGTGCCAGTAGCCTTACTAGCGGAAGCTCCTACAATGAGCAGTTCTTC
NA	17	TRBV7-9	TRBJ1-2	NA	CASSLAGARGGNYGYTF	TGTGCCAGCAGCTTAGCCGGCGCTCGGGGGGGTAACTATGGCTACACCTTC
TRBD2	16	TRBV5-5	TRBJ2-5	NA	CASSSWASGIQETQYF	TGTGCCAGCAGCTCTTGGGCTAGCGGGATCCAAGAGACCCAGTACTTC
TRBD2	17	TRBV18	TRBJ2-5	once	CASSPPGGTSGQETQYF	TGTGCCAGCTCACCCCCCGGCGGGACTAGCGGTCAAGAGACCCAGTACTTC
TRBD1	17	TRBV30	TRBJ2-2	NA	CAWSGQGAPGSTGELFF	TGTGCCTGGAGTGGCCAGGGGGCGCCTGGTAGCACCGGGGAGCTGTTTTTT
TRBD2	14	TRBV27	TRBJ2-1	NA	CASSLAGLYNEQFF	TGTGCCAGCAGTCTAGCGGGGTTGTACAATGAGCAGTTCTTC
NA	13	TRBV2	TRBJ1-2	once	CASSSDGYYGYTF	TGTGCCAGCAGTTCGGACGGGTACTATGGCTACACCTTC
NA	15	TRBV7-9	TRBJ1-4	NA	CASSTDSSTNEKLFF	TGTGCCAGCAGTACCGACAGCTCAACTAATGAAAAACTGTTTTTT
NA	14	TRBV16	TRBJ1-2	NA	CASSLQRSNYGYTF	TGTGCCAGCAGCCTACAGCGTTCTAACTATGGCTACACCTTC
TRBD1	16	TRBV6-5	TRBJ1-4	NA	CASSYPQGATNEKLFF	TGTGCCAGCAGTTACCCTCAGGGGGCAACTAATGAAAAACTGTTTTTT
NA	14	TRBV4-1	TRBJ1-2	NA	CASSQGANLYGYTF	TGCGCCAGCAGCCAGGGGGCCAATTTGTATGGCTACACCTTC
TRBD1	14	TRBV19	TRBJ1-1	NA	CASSIDPTDREAFF	TGTGCCAGTAGTATAGATCCCACGGACAGGGAAGCTTTCTTT
TRBD2	17	TRBV5-1	TRBJ2-1	NA	CASSYGLAGMLYNEQFF	TGCGCCAGCAGCTACGGACTAGCGGGCATGTTGTACAATGAGCAGTTCTTC
NA	13	TRBV18	TRBJ2-5	NA	CASSLGRQETQYF	TGTGCCAGCTCACTGGGCAGACAAGAGACCCAGTACTTC
NA	16	TRBV5-5	TRBJ1-4	NA	CASSLRDLRVERELFF	TGTGCCAGCAGCTTACGGGACCTGAGGGTTGAAAGGGAACTGTTTTTT
NA	15	TRBV15	TRBJ2-4	NA	CATSRDSIAKNIQYF	TGTGCCACCAGCAGAGATAGTATAGCCAAAAACATTCAGTACTTC
NA	15	TRBV7-2	TRBJ1-2	NA	CASSPSPDTSYGYTF	TGTGCCAGCAGTCCATCCCCGGACACAAGCTATGGCTACACCTTC
NA	13	TRBV4-3	TRBJ1-2	few	CASSQDVGRDYTF	TGCGCCAGCAGCCAAGATGTAGGGAGAGACTACACCTTC